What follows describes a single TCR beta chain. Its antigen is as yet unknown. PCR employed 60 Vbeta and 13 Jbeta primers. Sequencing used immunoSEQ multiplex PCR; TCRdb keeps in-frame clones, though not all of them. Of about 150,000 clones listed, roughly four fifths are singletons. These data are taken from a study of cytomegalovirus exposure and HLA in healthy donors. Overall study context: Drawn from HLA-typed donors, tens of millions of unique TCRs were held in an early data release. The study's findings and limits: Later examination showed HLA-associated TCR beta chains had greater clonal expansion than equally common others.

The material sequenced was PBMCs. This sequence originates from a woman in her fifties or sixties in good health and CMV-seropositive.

CDR3 residues: CASRIEANTEAFF. The DNA for the CDR3 is TGTGCCAGCAGGATAGAGGCGAACACTGAAGCTTTCTTT. V usage is TRBV2 and J usage is TRBJ1-1; D gene uncertain. V was pared by 6 bases and J by 1 base, with 9 bases between. The germline gives CDR1 SNHLY, CDR2 FYNNEI. The CDR3 totals 13 residues.